The sequence of this T cell receptor (beta chain) was determined in a study of blood T cell repertoires in COVID-19. Overall study context: Material from acute and convalescent COVID-19 was sourced from the United States, Italy and Spain. In each case, the material was cDNA or gDNA derived from T cells, B-cell-depleted T cells, or PBMCs.

As originally analysed: Estimated nucleated cell counts came from reference gene primer amplification. Some clones are missing from TCRdb's copy, which holds only in-frame ones; the method was immunoSEQ multiplex PCR. D and trimming come from the DNA, and the V and J calls and clone size come from that table. The sample carries 250,000 to 350,000 clones, roughly nine tenths recorded once. Germline V CDR1 and CDR2: WSHSY, SAAADI. Germline trimming cut 10 bases from V and 4 bases from J; bases unmatched to any gene: 3. The CDR3 is 14 amino acids. V gene TRBV10-2 combines with J gene TRBJ2-3; 15 positions match TRBD2. The sample taken for sequencing was peripheral blood. The clonotype comes from a man aged 18 to 29 with active or convalescent COVID-19. CDR3 in amino acids: CATRTSGGADTQYF. CDR3 DNA: TGCGCCACCCGGACTAGCGGGGGGGCAGATACGCAGTATTTT.